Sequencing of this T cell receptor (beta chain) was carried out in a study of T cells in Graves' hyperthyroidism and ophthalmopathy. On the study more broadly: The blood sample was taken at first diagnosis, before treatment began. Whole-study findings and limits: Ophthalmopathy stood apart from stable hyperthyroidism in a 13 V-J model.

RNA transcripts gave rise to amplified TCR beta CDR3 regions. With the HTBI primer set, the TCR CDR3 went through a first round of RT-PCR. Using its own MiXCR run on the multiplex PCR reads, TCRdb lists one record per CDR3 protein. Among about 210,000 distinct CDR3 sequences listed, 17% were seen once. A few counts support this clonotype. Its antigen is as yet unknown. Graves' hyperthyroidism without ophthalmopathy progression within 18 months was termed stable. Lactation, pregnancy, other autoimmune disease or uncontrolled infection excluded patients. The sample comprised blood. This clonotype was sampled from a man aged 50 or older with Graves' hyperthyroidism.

The CDR3 nucleotides read TGCAGTGCTAGAGATCCGGACACTGCTGGTCAGCCCCAGCATTTT. It yields the protein CSARDPDTAGQPQHF. This sequence joins TRBV20-1 and TRBJ1-5, with D tentatively TRBD1 (5 bases). The CDR3 is made up of 15 amino acids. V lost 0 bases to trimming and J lost 6 bases, with 15 bases between them. Germline CDR1 DFQATT, CDR2 SNEGSKA (reference sequence).